The sequence of this T cell receptor beta chain was determined in a study of Graves' ophthalmopathy and Graves' hyperthyroidism. This clonotype came up many times. CDR1 MNHEY and CDR2 SVGAGI come from the germline V gene. Trimming removed 5 bases from V and 7 bases from J, with 18 bases in between. The CDR3 length is 15 residues. CDR3 regions of TCR beta were amplified from RNA transcripts. An initial RT-PCR round employing HTBI primers preceded a second-round multiplex PCR. Each CDR3 protein gets one entry after TCRdb re-called the multiplex PCR reads with MiXCR. The sample consists of 450,000 or so distinct CDR3 sequences, roughly 14% of them appearing once.

The receptor comes from a woman aged 25 to 39 with Graves' ophthalmopathy. The sequencing input was blood. V gene TRBV6-5 combines with J gene TRBJ1-5; D is uncertain. The CDR3 sequence is CASSPTSTWIQPQHF. CDR3 sequence (DNA): TGTGCCAGCAGTCCTACAAGTACTTGGATCCAGCCCCAGCATTTT.